The 28 T cell receptor beta chains listed next were all sequenced from one sample in a study of OX40 agonist ivuxolimab in advanced cancers. The method was immunoSEQ multiplex PCR; TCRdb's version includes in-frame clones alone and lacks a portion of them. The sample lists under 80,000 clones; approximately 89% were seen once. Sequencing was performed on CD4+ or CD8+ T cells sorted from blood, taken in a trial of the OX40 agonist ivuxolimab. The origin of the receptors is an adult with an advanced solid tumor such as melanoma, head and neck, liver or kidney cancer.

This clone was picked up a small number of times. CDR3 loop: CASSLAEDSPLHF. As DNA, the CDR3 is TGTGCCAGCAGCTTAGCGGAGGATTCACCCCTCCACTTT. V is TRBV11-2 and J is TRBJ1-6, with no clear D. There are 13 residues in the CDR3. Trimming left V 1 base short and J 8 bases short, with 6 bases between. Germline V CDR1 and CDR2: SGHAT, FQNNGV. Full variable domain (remainder filled in from reference TRBV11-2 and TRBJ1-6): EAGVAQSPRYKIIEKRQSVAFWCNPISGHATLYWYQQILGQGPKLLIQFQNNGVVDDSQLPKDRFSAERLKGVDSTLKIQPAKLEDSAVYLCASSLAEDSPLHFGNGTRLTVT.

Only a few counts were recorded for this clone. The V call is TRBV6-1, the J call TRBJ1-1, with a possible D match to TRBD1 (5 bases). Looked up from germline, CDR1 is MNHNS and CDR2 is SASEGT. The CDR3 spans 14 residues. V was cut by 3 bases and J by 5 bases, with 13 bases left in between. The chain's CDR3 is CASSDRGSGTEAFF. The CDR3 DNA sequence: TGTGCCAGCAGTGATAGGGGATCGGGTACTGAAGCTTTCTTT.

The chain links TRBV29-1 to TRBJ2-1, with D perhaps matching TRBD1 (7 bases). In germline, CDR1 is SQVTM, CDR2 ANQGSEA. This CDR3 region has 15 residues. The germline V and J ends were trimmed by 5 bases and 8 bases, with 22 bases remaining between them. The CDR3 DNA reads as TGCAGCGTTCGGAATAGCGGTACAGGGGATTATGAGCAGTTCTTC. It is translated as CSVRNSGTGDYEQFF.

The chain recombines TRBV5-1 with TRBJ1-2; no firm D call. The length of the CDR3 is 14 residues. Trimming cost V 5 bases and J 3 bases, with 14 bases left between them. Germline lookup yields CDR1 SGHRS and CDR2 YFSETQ. CDR3 region: CASSPDGWDYGYTF. CDR3 DNA sequence: TGCGCCAGCAGTCCGGACGGGTGGGACTATGGCTACACCTTC.

V and J are TRBV28 and TRBJ2-1; 9 positions agree with TRBD2. With 8 bases clipped from V and 7 bases from J, the junction kept 9 bases outside the gene matches. CDR3 length: 14 amino acids. Germline CDR1 reads MDHEN; CDR2 reads SYDVKM. CDR3 region: CASVGGGRGNEQFF. CDR3 DNA sequence: TGTGCCAGCGTAGGGGGCGGGAGGGGTAATGAGCAGTTCTTC.

Regarding this clone: This same CDR3 is encoded by further DNA sequences in the sample. The genes are TRBV7-3 and TRBJ2-5; tentative D call: TRBD2 (6 bases). The CDR3 covers 13 residues. CDR1 and CDR2 from the germline V gene are SGHTA and FQGTGA. V was cut by 1 base and J by 5 bases, with 8 bases left in between. The CDR3 region is CASSLNRGETQYF. For the CDR3, the DNA is TGTGCCAGCAGCTTAAATCGGGGGGAGACCCAGTACTTC. The complete variable domain, with remaining parts taken from reference TRBV7-3 and TRBJ2-5, reads GAGVSQTPSNKVTEKGKYVELRCDPISGHTALYWYRQSLGQGPEFLIYFQGTGAADDSGLPNDRFFAVRPEGSVSTLKIQRTERGDSAVYLCASSLNRGETQYFGPGTRLLVL.

The J gene is TRBJ1-2, the V gene TRBV4-1; 9 nucleotides line up with TRBD1. This CDR3 region has 16 residues. Trimming at V came to 1 base and at J to 8 bases, leaving 11 bases not matched to a gene. CDR1 is MGHRA, CDR2 YSYEKL, per germline. The CDR3 reads CASSQVTGGGVGGYTF. Written as DNA, the CDR3 is TGCGCCAGCAGCCAAGTGACAGGGGGAGGTGTTGGAGGCTACACCTTC.

The chain employs TRBV29-1 and TRBJ2-7; D is undetermined. The V gene lost 0 bases and the J gene lost 5 bases, with 5 bases spanning the gap. Germline V gives CDR1 SQVTM, CDR2 ANQGSEA. CDR3 length: 11 amino acids. This CDR3 reads CSVEDIDEQYF. DNA of the CDR3: TGCAGCGTTGAAGATATAGACGAGCAGTACTTC.

The chain employs TRBV4-2 and TRBJ2-1; D is unclear. V lost 0 bases and J lost 9, with 12 bases in between. Germline CDR1 LGHNA, CDR2 YNFKEQ. The CDR3 is 14 amino acids. CDR3 DNA: TGTGCCAGCAGCCAAGATAGACGGACCGGTGAGCAGTTCTTC. Its protein product is CASSQDRRTGEQFF.

CDR3 residues: CASTYPFDTEAFF. CDR3 coding DNA: TGTGCCAGCACTTATCCATTCGACACTGAAGCTTTCTTT. V usage is TRBV28 and J usage is TRBJ1-1; D not resolved. Germline CDR1 is MDHEN and CDR2 is SYDVKM. The CDR3 is made up of 13 amino acids. With 7 bases removed from V and 3 bases from J, the gap between germline ends came to 12 bases.

The gene calls are TRBV7-3 and TRBJ2-5; D may match TRBD1 or TRBD2 (6 bases each). The CDR3 loop spans 15 amino acids. Germline values: CDR1 SGHTA, CDR2 FQGTGA. The V end was cut by 5 bases, the J end by 2 bases, with 15 bases between. The CDR3, as DNA: TGTGCCAGCAGCCAGGGGCCCCGGGAGCAAGAGACCCAGTACTTC. Amino acids: CASSQGPREQETQYF.

The gene calls are TRBV5-1 and TRBJ2-5, with 10 bases fitting TRBD1. V dropped 9 bases and J dropped 4; count of bases not matched to a gene: 12. The CDR3 length is 15 residues. From germline, CDR1 is SGHRS and CDR2 YFSETQ. CDR3: CATRDLGQGRETQYF. CDR3 DNA: TGCGCCACCCGTGATCTGGGACAGGGGAGAGAGACCCAGTACTTC.

The J gene is TRBJ2-1, the V gene TRBV6-5; no clear D. CDR3 length equals 14 residues. Germline CDR1 and CDR2: MNHEY and SVGAGI. The ends were cut back, 6 bases at V and 4 bases at J, with 13 bases in the middle. The CDR3, as DNA: TGTGCCAGCAGACGGTCTTTGCAGTACAATGAGCAGTTCTTC. Amino acids: CASRRSLQYNEQFF.

J is TRBJ2-3 and V is TRBV19, with a tentative D call TRBD1 (5 bases). The V end lost 5 bases, the J end lost 4 bases, and 10 bases lay between the germline ends. The length of the CDR3 is 13 residues. The germline V gene encodes CDR1 LNHDA and CDR2 SQIVND (reference sequence). The CDR3 nucleotides read TGTGCCAGTAGTGCCAGGGTCCCAGATACGCAGTATTTT. As protein: CASSARVPDTQYF.

The rearrangement links TRBV19 to TRBJ2-5; TRBD2 is a possible D gene (6 bases). There are 12 residues in the CDR3. V lost 5 bases, J lost 5 bases, and 9 bases lay in between. CDR1 LNHDA and CDR2 SQIVND come from the germline V gene (reference sequence). CDR3: CASSPSEETQYF. The CDR3 nucleotides read TGTGCCAGTAGTCCTAGCGAGGAGACCCAGTACTTC.

V and J are TRBV28 and TRBJ2-1; D tentatively reads TRBD1 or TRBD2 (5 bases each). Trimming took 0 bases from V and 8 from J, leaving 23 bases between them. Germline values: CDR1 MDHEN, CDR2 SYDVKM. This CDR3 is built from 18 residues. DNA for the CDR3: TGTGCCAGCAGTTTATGGCGGCCTGATGGGGGAGAATGGTATGAGCAGTTCTTC. Amino acid sequence: CASSLWRPDGGEWYEQFF.

The V gene is TRBV29-1, the J gene TRBJ1-1; D call uncertain. The CDR3 is 14 amino acids. Germline CDR1 SQVTM, CDR2 ANQGSEA. Trimming took off 7 bases at V and 1 base at J, with 16 bases between the two ends. This chain's CDR3 is CSALSMGANTEAFF. CDR3 DNA: TGCAGCGCCCTAAGCATGGGAGCGAACACTGAAGCTTTCTTT. The complete variable domain, with remaining parts taken from reference TRBV29-1 and TRBJ1-1, reads SAVISQKPSRDICQRGTSLTIQCQVDSQVTMMFWYRQQPGQSLTLIATANQGSEATYESGFVIDKFPISRPNLTFSTLTVSNMSPEDSSIYLCSALSMGANTEAFFGQGTRLTVV.

The CDR3 DNA sequence: TGTGCCAGTAGTATAGGGGGGATGAACACTGAAGCTTTCTTT. It encodes CASSIGGMNTEAFF. This chain joins TRBV19 and TRBJ1-1; perhaps TRBD1 as D (5 bases). Between the trimmed V and J ends, which lost 1 base and 0 bases, there was a span of 6 bases. From germline, CDR1 is LNHDA and CDR2 SQIVND (reference sequence). CDR3 length: 14 residues.

V is TRBV11-2 and J is TRBJ2-5, with TRBD2 matching 7 bases. V was clipped by 1 base and J by 6 bases; unmatched bases: 5. Germline CDR1 and CDR2: SGHAT and FQNNGV. The CDR3 contains 14 residues. CDR3 sequence (DNA): TGTGCCAGCAGCTTAGTTCAGGGAGGGAAGACCCAGTACTTC. It yields the protein CASSLVQGGKTQYF.

The chain is built from TRBV7-2 and TRBJ2-2; D is possibly TRBD2 (6 bases). The V gene lost 1 base and the J gene lost 7 bases, with 7 bases spanning the gap. The CDR3 consists of 13 residues. Germline V CDR1 and CDR2: SGHTA, FQGNSA. CDR3 sequence: CASSLVSGGELFF. CDR3 nucleotide sequence: TGTGCCAGCAGCTTAGTTAGCGGCGGGGAGCTGTTTTTT. The variable domain in full, completed from reference TRBV7-2 and TRBJ2-2, reads GAGVSQSPSNKVTEKGKDVELRCDPISGHTALYWYRQSLGQGLEFLIYFQGNSAPDKSGLPSDRFSAERTGGSVSTLTIQRTQQEDSAVYLCASSLVSGGELFFGEGSRLTVL.

This chain joins TRBV19 and TRBJ1-5; D not resolved. Between the trimmed V and J ends, which lost 3 bases and 0 bases, there was a span of 6 bases. Germline-derived CDR1 and CDR2 are LNHDA and SQIVND (reference sequence). The CDR3 is made up of 14 amino acids. CDR3 loop: CASSIGDSNQPQHF. For the CDR3, the DNA is TGTGCCAGTAGTATCGGGGATAGCAATCAGCCCCAGCATTTT.

This chain uses TRBV7-3 with TRBJ2-2; the D gene is possibly TRBD1 (6 bases). The CDR3 is 16 amino acids. V lost 0 bases, J lost 4 bases, and 12 bases lay in between. Germline CDR1 is SGHTA and CDR2 is FQGTGA. The CDR3, as DNA: TGTGCCAGCAGCTTAACGGGGGCGCGAGTCACCGGGGAGCTGTTTTTT. Translating it yields CASSLTGARVTGELFF.

The V gene is TRBV11-2, the J gene TRBJ2-7; maybe TRBD1 (5 bases). Germline-derived CDR1 and CDR2 are SGHAT and FQNNGV. CDR3 length equals 15 residues. V lost 1 base and J 2 bases, leaving 12 bases between the germline ends. DNA for the CDR3: TGTGCCAGCAGCTTAGGGCCGACAGATACCTACGAGCAGTACTTC. Amino acids: CASSLGPTDTYEQYF.

This clone was counted between two and nine times. CDR3 DNA sequence: TGTGCCAGCTCACCAAATTTGTTCCCAGCTGAAGCTTTCTTT. It specifies CASSPNLFPAEAFF. The genes are TRBV18 and TRBJ1-1, with unresolved D. Germline CDR1 reads KGHSH; CDR2 reads LQKENI. The V and J ends lost 2 bases and 6 bases respectively, with 13 bases between them. The CDR3 is 14 amino acids.

This chain uses TRBV6-1 with TRBJ2-4, with D unclear. V was clipped by 5 bases and J by 7 bases, with 18 bases between them. The CDR3 is made up of 15 amino acids. Germline CDR1 and CDR2: MNHNS and SASEGT. The CDR3 region has the DNA TGTGCCAGCAGTTCCGGGCTACAACCCGGGAACATTCAGTACTTC. Amino acid sequence: CASSSGLQPGNIQYF.

The chain recombines TRBV30 with TRBJ1-1, with TRBD1 matching over 10 bases. V lost 2 bases to trimming and J lost 5 bases; unmatched junction nucleotides: 8. Per germline, CDR1 GTSNPN and CDR2 SVGIG (reference sequence). The CDR3 totals 15 residues. The CDR3 DNA follows: TGTGCCTGGAGTTTAGACCCGGGACAGGGGACTGAAGCTTTCTTT. It specifies CAWSLDPGQGTEAFF. Based on the CDR3 plus reference TRBV30 and TRBJ1-1, the full variable domain is SQTIHQWPATLVQPVGSPLSLECTVEGTSNPNLYWYRQAAGRGLQLLFYSVGIGQISSEVPQNLSASRPQDRQFILSSKKLLLSDSGFYLCAWSLDPGQGTEAFFGQGTRLTVV.

This clone has only a few counts. V and J are TRBV10-3 and TRBJ1-1; no definite D call. Germline-derived CDR1 and CDR2 are ENHRY and SYGVKD. The V gene lost 5 bases and the J gene lost 0 bases, with 4 bases spanning the gap. The CDR3 is made up of 12 amino acids. The CDR3 bases are TGTGCCATCAGTACAATGAACACTGAAGCTTTCTTT. The encoded protein is CAISTMNTEAFF.

V usage is TRBV28 and J usage is TRBJ2-5; D possibly corresponds to TRBD2 (6 bases). In germline, CDR1 is MDHEN, CDR2 SYDVKM. Deletions cut 3 bases from V and 7 bases from J, with 15 bases between. The CDR3 is 14 residues long. The CDR3 nucleotides read TGTGCCAGCAGTTTCCAGGGAGGAATTGGGACCCAGTACTTC. Its translation: CASSFQGGIGTQYF.